This T cell receptor beta chain was captured by sequencing in a study of tissue T cells after allogeneic stem cell transplantation. Trimming stripped 2 bases from V and 5 bases from J, with 1 base between. The germline V gene has CDR1 NSQYPW and CDR2 LRSPGD (reference sequence). The CDR3 is made up of 10 amino acids. Only a few counts were recorded for this clone. The genes are named according to mouse. The CDR3 goes on 1 residue after the read ends, and that part is filled in from the germline J gene. TCRdb keeps only in-frame clones here, not all; method: immunoSEQ multiplex PCR. Here the sample spans about 50,000 clones, 65% to 80% being singletons.

The sequenced sample consisted of sorted cells pooled from one or two spleens. The receptor comes from a pool of C57BL/6 mice in good health. The chain recombines TRBV1 with TRBJ2-7, with D uncertain. The CDR3 loop is CTCSANEQYF. Partial CDR3 DNA: TGCACCTGCAGTGCAAATGAACAGTAC.